The 20 T cell receptor beta chains given below trace back to one sample, sequenced in a study of breast tumors, draining lymph nodes, adjacent tissues. TCRdb reanalysed the multiplex PCR reads using MiXCR and keeps one entry per CDR3 protein. Found here are around 130,000 distinct CDR3 sequences, 15% to 20% of them singletons; the top ten hold under 4.5%. Samples came from axillary lymph nodes draining the breast cancer. Source material: axillary lymph node tissue. The receptors originated from a female donor with breast cancer. Some clones in this sample may be carry-over from other donors' samples.

This clonotype was counted many times. V usage is TRBV7-8 and J usage is TRBJ2-2; 15 bases match TRBD2. Germline CDR1 reads SGHVS; CDR2 reads FQNEAQ. J was trimmed by 5 bases and V by 5 bases; bases with no gene match: 9. This CDR3 spans 18 amino acids. CDR3 amino acids: CASSIGLAGGPRTGELFF. The CDR3 DNA reads TGTGCCAGCAGCATAGGACTAGCGGGAGGGCCGAGGACCGGGGAGCTGTTTTTT.

This clonotype was observed many times. The chain is built from TRBV20-1 and TRBJ2-7, with 8 positions matching TRBD1. J was trimmed by 2 bases and V by 6 bases; bases with no gene match: 9. The CDR3 contains 14 residues. Germline loops: CDR1 DFQATT, CDR2 SNEGSKA (reference sequence). CDR3 in amino acids: CSARRADRAYEQYF. The CDR3 DNA follows: TGCAGTGCCAGGAGGGCGGACAGGGCCTACGAGCAGTACTTC.

In this sample, this clonotype turned up many times. The chain employs TRBV9 and TRBJ2-2, with TRBD2 matching over 11 bases. The CDR3 has 16 amino acids. Germline V gives CDR1 SGDLS, CDR2 YYNGEE. The V and J ends lost 4 bases and 4 bases, in that order; junction bases with no gene match: 6. CDR3 nucleotide sequence: TGTGCCAGCAGCCCTCCGGGACTAGCGGTCACCGGGGAGCTGTTTTTT. The encoded protein is CASSPPGLAVTGELFF. The variable domain in full, completed from reference TRBV9 and TRBJ2-2, reads DSGVTQTPKHLITATGQRVTLRCSPRSGDLSVYWYQQSLDQGLQFLIQYYNGEERAKGNILERFSAQQFPDLHSELNLSSLELGDSALYFCASSPPGLAVTGELFFGEGSRLTVL.

This clonotype was picked up many times. The genes are TRBV20-1 and TRBJ2-7; 15 bases match TRBD2. The CDR3 has 13 residues. The germline gives CDR1 DFQATT, CDR2 SNEGSKA (reference sequence). J gave up 7 bases and V 6 bases, and 4 bases lay outside the gene matches. The CDR3, as DNA: TGCAGTGCCTCGGGACTAGCGGGAGGAGAGCAGTACTTC. Translation: CSASGLAGGEQYF.

To note about this clonotype: Germline and junction disagree at one end, which may indicate a read error. The chain employs TRBV7-7 and TRBJ1-1; TRBD1 is a possible D gene (6 bases). CDR3 size: 13 residues. Germline assignment: CDR1 SSHAT and CDR2 FNYEAQ (reference sequence). The CDR3 sequence: CASSLGTNTEAFF. In DNA form, the CDR3 reads TGTGCTAGCAGCTTGGGGACAAACACTGAAGCTTTCTTT.

In this sample, this clonotype turned up many times. The chain links TRBV29-1 to TRBJ2-7; D call uncertain. V was cut by 4 bases and J by 1 base, with 8 bases left in between. CDR3 size: 12 residues. CDR1 and CDR2 from the germline V gene are SQVTM and ANQGSEA. CDR3 nucleotides: TGCAGCGTTGCTCCAGGATCCTACGAGCAGTACTTC. Amino acids: CSVAPGSYEQYF.

This clonotype came up many times. The chain employs TRBV29-1 and TRBJ2-1; D is unclear. The CDR3 runs 14 residues. V dropped 3 bases and J dropped 1 base, with 10 bases sitting between them. In germline, CDR1 is SQVTM, CDR2 ANQGSEA. CDR3 amino acids: CSVDLLASYNEQFF. DNA for the CDR3: TGCAGCGTTGACCTTCTTGCATCCTACAATGAGCAGTTCTTC.

This clonotype was found a few times. The V gene is TRBV5-1, the J gene TRBJ2-3; 7 nucleotides align to TRBD2. Germline-derived CDR1 and CDR2 are SGHRS and YFSETQ. V was pared by 0 bases and J by 3 bases, with 10 bases of the junction left unmatched. The CDR3 totals 17 residues. The CDR3 region is CASSLGFVGGPTDTQYF. DNA of the CDR3: TGCGCCAGCAGCTTGGGATTTGTGGGAGGGCCGACAGATACGCAGTATTTT.

This clonotype was detected ten times or more. V and J are TRBV6-6 and TRBJ2-5; 10 bases are a match to TRBD2. CDR1 and CDR2 (germline): MNHNY, SVGAGI (reference sequence). The CDR3 is made up of 14 amino acids. J was trimmed by 2 bases and V by 7 bases; bases with no gene match: 4. CDR3 sequence reads: CASNPTSGQETQYF. The CDR3 coding sequence is TGTGCCAGCAACCCGACTAGCGGGCAAGAGACCCAGTACTTC.

This clonotype has ten or more counts. This chain uses TRBV19 with TRBJ2-5; D tentatively reads TRBD1 or TRBD2 (7 bases each). V was pared by 5 bases and J by 2 bases, with 12 bases between. Per germline, CDR1 LNHDA and CDR2 SQIVND (reference sequence). CDR3 size: 14 residues. The CDR3 loop reads CASSDREGQETQYF. DNA for the CDR3: TGTGCCAGTAGTGACAGGGAGGGGCAAGAGACCCAGTACTTC.

This clonotype has ten or more counts. The gene calls are TRBV11-2 and TRBJ1-5; maybe TRBD1 (5 bases). Germline V gene lookup returns CDR1 SGHAT and CDR2 FQNNGV. The CDR3 runs to 15 residues. The V end was cut by 3 bases, the J end by 3 bases, with 12 bases between. The CDR3 DNA reads as TGTGCCAGCAGCTTCGGACAATCCCCCAATCAGCCCCAGCATTTT. Encoded protein: CASSFGQSPNQPQHF.

A word on this clonotype: This may be a read error: a much more frequent sequence differs by one nucleotide. The chain is built from TRBV6-1 and TRBJ2-3, with no clear D. The germline gives CDR1 MNHNS, CDR2 SASEGT. The CDR3 runs 11 residues. CDR3 sequence (DNA): TGTGCCAGCAGTGGAGCAGATGCGCAGTATTTT. It is translated as CASSGADAQYF.

Turning to this clonotype: Just one base apart from a much larger clone, this may be a read error. The gene calls are TRBV3-1 and TRBJ2-1, with 9 positions matching TRBD1. Trimming took 4 bases from V and 6 from J; bases not matched to a gene: 10. Germline-derived CDR1 and CDR2 are LGHDT and YNNKEL (reference sequence). The CDR3 length is 16 residues. The chain's CDR3 is CASSRLPGQGSNEQFF. The CDR3, as DNA: TGTGCCAGCAGCCGATTACCGGGACAGGGTAGCAATGAGCAGTTCTTC.

A note on this clonotype: Possible read error: a much larger clone is one base away. The rearrangement joins TRBV19 to TRBJ1-4; D gene unclear. Germline CDR1 and CDR2: LNHDA and SQIVND (reference sequence). The CDR3 sequence is 14 residues long. CDR3 coding DNA: TGTGCCAGTAGTATCGGAGGGAGTAATGAAGAACTGTTTTTT. This translates into CASSIGGSNEELFF.

The gene calls are TRBV3-1 and TRBJ2-1, with a tentative D call TRBD1 (5 bases). Germline V gene data show CDR1 as LGHDT and CDR2 as YNNKEL (reference sequence). Trimming pared 4 bases from V and 0 bases from J, leaving 10 bases between. This CDR3 is built from 15 residues. The CDR3 DNA sequence: TGTGCCAGCAGCCTCTGGACAACCTCCTACAATGAGCAGTTCTTC. This encodes CASSLWTTSYNEQFF.

V gene TRBV6-6 combines with J gene TRBJ2-3; 8 nucleotides match TRBD2. The V segment lost 8 bases and the J segment 1 base; nucleotides outside the gene matches: 14. Germline V gene lookup returns CDR1 MNHNY and CDR2 SVGAGI (reference sequence). This CDR3 comprises 17 residues. This CDR3 reads CASRPSRGGPGTDTQYF. The CDR3 DNA is TGTGCCAGCCGCCCTAGCCGCGGGGGGCCCGGCACAGATACGCAGTATTTT.

This clonotype has at least ten counts. The chain couples TRBV5-4 to TRBJ1-3; D possibly corresponds to TRBD1 (5 bases). Per the germline V gene, CDR1 is SGHNT and CDR2 is YYREEE (reference sequence). V lost 7 bases, J lost 0 bases, and 11 bases lay in between. The CDR3 extends over 14 amino acids. The CDR3 spells CASGSGGSGNTIYF. The CDR3 coding sequence is TGTGCCAGCGGATCGGGGGGCTCTGGAAACACCATATATTTT.

Ten or more counts support this clonotype. The chain employs TRBV7-8 and TRBJ1-5; a weak D match, TRBD1 (5 bases). The CDR3 is 14 residues long. The germline V gene has CDR1 SGHVS and CDR2 FQNEAQ. V was cut by 3 bases and J by 2 bases, with 8 bases left in between. This CDR3 reads CASSLAGGNQPQHF. CDR3 nucleotides: TGTGCCAGCAGCTTGGCGGGGGGCAATCAGCCCCAGCATTTT.

At least ten counts were recorded for this clonotype. This chain joins TRBV29-1 and TRBJ2-1; D not resolved. Deletions cut 2 bases from V and 9 bases from J, with 8 bases between. The CDR3 is 11 amino acids. Germline CDR1 SQVTM, CDR2 ANQGSEA. The CDR3 sequence is CSVELWGEQFF. DNA for the CDR3: TGCAGCGTTGAATTGTGGGGTGAGCAGTTCTTC.

At least ten counts were recorded for this clonotype. The chain couples TRBV6-1 to TRBJ2-7; TRBD2 matches 10 bases. Germline V lookup: CDR1 MNHNS, CDR2 SASEGT. Trimming removed 2 bases from V and 3 bases from J; junction bases left unmatched: 10. This CDR3 contains 17 residues. The CDR3 sequence: CASSELGLAGERYEQYF. CDR3 bases: TGTGCCAGCAGTGAATTGGGGCTAGCGGGAGAGCGCTACGAGCAGTACTTC.